Listed below are T cell receptor beta chains from one sample, sequenced in a study of T cells in Graves' hyperthyroidism and ophthalmopathy. TCRdb redid the calling of the multiplex PCR reads with MiXCR, one entry per CDR3 protein. Of a few hundred thousand distinct CDR3 sequences in the sample, more than 15% were seen once. Sequencing used blood. All receptors derive from a woman aged 25 to 39 with Graves' hyperthyroidism. Each CDR3 is given with its conserved first and last residue. Fields, in order: D gene, clone size, V gene, J gene, CDR3 DNA, CDR3 protein. D genes are given only for firm matches. Only some rows state a clone size, as once, few, many or a class for expanded clones.

d_call: TRBD1; clone_size: once; v_call: TRBV6-2/TRBV6-3; j_call: TRBJ1-5; cdr3_nt: TGTGCCACCGGACAGGGTCTCTGGCAGCCCCAGCATTTT; cdr3_aa: CATGQGLWQPQHF
d_call: TRBD2; clone_size: .; v_call: TRBV9; j_call: TRBJ2-5; cdr3_nt: TGTGCCAGCAGCGTAGTCGGAGCGGGAGGGGAGACCCAGTACTTC; cdr3_aa: CASSVVGAGGETQYF
d_call: TRBD2; clone_size: many; v_call: TRBV6-5; j_call: TRBJ2-7; cdr3_nt: TGTGCCAGCAGTTACTCGCAGGCTAGCGGGAGGGGTTCCTACGAGCAGTACTTC; cdr3_aa: CASSYSQASGRGSYEQYF
d_call: .; clone_size: .; v_call: TRBV30; j_call: TRBJ2-2; cdr3_nt: TGTGCCTGGAGTCAGGGGCGCGACACCGGGGAGCTGTTTTTT; cdr3_aa: CAWSQGRDTGELFF
d_call: TRBD2; clone_size: .; v_call: TRBV5-1; j_call: TRBJ2-7; cdr3_nt: TGCGCCAGCAGCTTGGCCCCGGGACTAGCGGGAGGCTTTGGGGACGAGCAGTACTTC; cdr3_aa: CASSLAPGLAGGFGDEQYF
d_call: TRBD1; clone_size: many; v_call: TRBV28; j_call: TRBJ2-5; cdr3_nt: TGTGCCAGCAGTTTATCCTACAGGGGAATGGAGACCCAGTACTTC; cdr3_aa: CASSLSYRGMETQYF
d_call: .; clone_size: .; v_call: TRBV3-1; j_call: TRBJ1-1; cdr3_nt: TGTGCCAGCAGCCCTCCGGGACGGTCTATGAACACTGAAGCTTTCTTT; cdr3_aa: CASSPPGRSMNTEAFF
d_call: .; clone_size: .; v_call: TRBV29-1; j_call: TRBJ1-2; cdr3_nt: TGCAGCGTAGCTACAGGGAGATATGGCTACACCTTC; cdr3_aa: CSVATGRYGYTF
d_call: TRBD2; clone_size: .; v_call: TRBV7-9; j_call: TRBJ2-5; cdr3_nt: TGTGCCAGCAGTCGAGGACTAGCGGGAGGAAAAGAGACCCAGTACTTC; cdr3_aa: CASSRGLAGGKETQYF
d_call: TRBD1; clone_size: few; v_call: TRBV11-1; j_call: TRBJ1-2; cdr3_nt: TGTGCCAGCAGCTCGACAGGGAACTCATTTGGGGGCTACACCTTC; cdr3_aa: CASSSTGNSFGGYTF
d_call: TRBD1; clone_size: many; v_call: TRBV12-3/TRBV12-4; j_call: TRBJ2-7; cdr3_nt: TGTGCCAGCAGGGGGGACAGGACCCTCGGCGAGCAGTACTTC; cdr3_aa: CASRGDRTLGEQYF
d_call: .; clone_size: many; v_call: TRBV6-1; j_call: TRBJ2-1; cdr3_nt: TGTGCCAGCAGCCCAAGGGGGAGAGAGATCGGATACAATGAGCAGTTCTTC; cdr3_aa: CASSPRGREIGYNEQFF
d_call: .; clone_size: many; v_call: TRBV5-1; j_call: TRBJ2-1; cdr3_nt: TGCGCCAGCAGCTCTATTTTAGGGTACAATGAGCAGTTCTTC; cdr3_aa: CASSSILGYNEQFF
d_call: .; clone_size: many; v_call: TRBV2; j_call: TRBJ1-5; cdr3_nt: TGTGCCAGCAGTGGAGAGGACAGTCAAATGGGCCACTATAGCAATCAGCCCCAGCATTTT; cdr3_aa: CASSGEDSQMGHYSNQPQHF
d_call: TRBD2; clone_size: many; v_call: TRBV3-1; j_call: TRBJ2-1; cdr3_nt: TGTGCCAGCAGCCCTGCCTGGCTAGCGGGAAAGAATGAGCAGTTCTTC; cdr3_aa: CASSPAWLAGKNEQFF
d_call: .; clone_size: .; v_call: TRBV19; j_call: TRBJ1-1; cdr3_nt: TGTGCCAGTACCCCTTCGAGTCAGGGGCTCACTGAAGCTTTCTTT; cdr3_aa: CASTPSSQGLTEAFF
d_call: .; clone_size: .; v_call: TRBV19; j_call: TRBJ2-1; cdr3_nt: TGTGCCAGTAGTATCATTCCAGGCGCTAGCTCCTACAATGAGCAGTTCTTC; cdr3_aa: CASSIIPGASSYNEQFF
d_call: TRBD1; clone_size: many; v_call: TRBV12-3/TRBV12-4; j_call: TRBJ2-1; cdr3_nt: TGTGCCAGCAGTTTTCCGGGACAGAACAATGAGCAGTTCTTC; cdr3_aa: CASSFPGQNNEQFF
d_call: .; clone_size: few; v_call: TRBV19; j_call: TRBJ1-5; cdr3_nt: TGTGCCAGTAGTGCGTACCAGCAGCCCCAGCATTTT; cdr3_aa: CASSAYQQPQHF
d_call: .; clone_size: many; v_call: TRBV30; j_call: TRBJ2-5; cdr3_nt: TGTGCCTGGAGAGGTTTTTCAGGGGCTGAGACCCAGTACTTC; cdr3_aa: CAWRGFSGAETQYF
d_call: .; clone_size: .; v_call: TRBV7-8; j_call: TRBJ1-1; cdr3_nt: TGTGCCAGCAGCTTAGTCGGCTTAGTATTGAACACTGAAGCTTTCTTT; cdr3_aa: CASSLVGLVLNTEAFF
d_call: .; clone_size: many; v_call: TRBV3-1; j_call: TRBJ1-1; cdr3_nt: TGTGCCAGCAGCCAAGATGAGGCCACTCGAGCTTTCTTT; cdr3_aa: CASSQDEATRAFF
d_call: .; clone_size: few; v_call: TRBV20-1; j_call: TRBJ2-3; cdr3_nt: TGCAGTGGTACGCACAGCACAGATACGCAGTATTTT; cdr3_aa: CSGTHSTDTQYF
d_call: TRBD2; clone_size: .; v_call: TRBV30; j_call: TRBJ2-7; cdr3_nt: TGTGCCTGGAGTCCCGGGACTAGCTCCTACGAGCAGTACTTC; cdr3_aa: CAWSPGTSSYEQYF
d_call: .; clone_size: .; v_call: TRBV7-2; j_call: TRBJ2-1; cdr3_nt: TGTGCCAGCAGCTCTTATAGGGGAGCGGGACAACATAGCAATGAGCAGTTCTTC; cdr3_aa: CASSSYRGAGQHSNEQFF
d_call: .; clone_size: many; v_call: TRBV3-1; j_call: TRBJ1-2; cdr3_nt: TGTGCCAGCAGCCCCCGGCGGGACCAGTCCTATGGCTACACCTTC; cdr3_aa: CASSPRRDQSYGYTF
d_call: .; clone_size: many; v_call: TRBV18; j_call: TRBJ2-1; cdr3_nt: TGTGCCAGCTCACTACCGGGACATTACAATGAGCAGTTCTTC; cdr3_aa: CASSLPGHYNEQFF
d_call: TRBD2; clone_size: many; v_call: TRBV27; j_call: TRBJ2-7; cdr3_nt: TGTGCCAGCAGTTTACTGGGACTAGCGGGAGATGGCTCCTACGAGCAGTACTTC; cdr3_aa: CASSLLGLAGDGSYEQYF
d_call: .; clone_size: many; v_call: TRBV5-1; j_call: TRBJ2-3; cdr3_nt: TGCGCCAGCAGCTTGACAGACACAGATACGCAGTATTTT; cdr3_aa: CASSLTDTDTQYF
d_call: .; clone_size: many; v_call: TRBV3-1; j_call: TRBJ2-1; cdr3_nt: TGTGCCAGCAGCCCTCCCGTGGGCAATGAGCAGTTCTTC; cdr3_aa: CASSPPVGNEQFF
d_call: .; clone_size: .; v_call: TRBV6-2/TRBV6-3; j_call: TRBJ2-7; cdr3_nt: TGTGCCAGCAGTTACCTGGAGCCCTCCTACGAGCAGTACTTC; cdr3_aa: CASSYLEPSYEQYF
d_call: TRBD2; clone_size: .; v_call: TRBV5-4; j_call: TRBJ2-4; cdr3_nt: TGTGCCAGCAGCACACTAGCGGGCCCCCCCAAAAACATTCAGTACTTC; cdr3_aa: CASSTLAGPPKNIQYF
d_call: TRBD2; clone_size: few; v_call: TRBV28; j_call: TRBJ2-7; cdr3_nt: TGTGCCAGCAGTTGGAACCTAGCGGGAGTTTACGAGCAGTACTTC; cdr3_aa: CASSWNLAGVYEQYF
d_call: TRBD2; clone_size: .; v_call: TRBV9; j_call: TRBJ2-2; cdr3_nt: TGTGCCAGCAGCGTAGCACTAGCGGGAGGCACCGGGGAGCTGTTTTTT; cdr3_aa: CASSVALAGGTGELFF
d_call: .; clone_size: many; v_call: TRBV6-1; j_call: TRBJ1-2; cdr3_nt: TGTGCCAGCAGTGACAACACAGGGATCTATGGCTACACCTTC; cdr3_aa: CASSDNTGIYGYTF
d_call: TRBD1; clone_size: many; v_call: TRBV2; j_call: TRBJ1-1; cdr3_nt: TGTGCCAGCAGTTTTGGGACAGAAAACACTGAAGCTTTCTTT; cdr3_aa: CASSFGTENTEAFF
d_call: TRBD2; clone_size: many; v_call: TRBV10-3; j_call: TRBJ2-7; cdr3_nt: TGTGCCATCAGTCCTAGCGGGAGCTCCTACGAGCAGTACTTC; cdr3_aa: CAISPSGSSYEQYF
d_call: .; clone_size: few; v_call: TRBV11-3; j_call: TRBJ1-5; cdr3_nt: TGTGCCAGCAGCCCAGGGCGAGCCCAGCATTTT; cdr3_aa: CASSPGRAQHF
d_call: .; clone_size: .; v_call: TRBV7-9; j_call: TRBJ2-5; cdr3_nt: TGTGCCAGCACAGGGATCCAAGAGACCCAGTACTTC; cdr3_aa: CASTGIQETQYF
d_call: TRBD1; clone_size: .; v_call: TRBV10-3; j_call: TRBJ2-1; cdr3_nt: TGTGCCATCAGTGCCCCGGGACAGGGGATGGGTGAGCAGTTCTTC; cdr3_aa: CAISAPGQGMGEQFF
d_call: .; clone_size: few; v_call: TRBV24-1; j_call: TRBJ2-1; cdr3_nt: TGTGCCACCAGTGAGGGAACAGGGATCCATGAGCAGTTCTTC; cdr3_aa: CATSEGTGIHEQFF
d_call: .; clone_size: .; v_call: TRBV10-3; j_call: TRBJ2-2; cdr3_nt: TGTGCCATCAGCGGACTGGCCATTGACACCGGGGAGCTGTTTTTT; cdr3_aa: CAISGLAIDTGELFF
d_call: TRBD1; clone_size: .; v_call: TRBV5-6; j_call: TRBJ2-2; cdr3_nt: TGTGCCAGCAGCTCCGAGGACAGGGTCAACACCGGGGAGCTGTTTTTT; cdr3_aa: CASSSEDRVNTGELFF
d_call: .; clone_size: few; v_call: TRBV30; j_call: TRBJ1-4; cdr3_nt: TGTGCCTGGAGTACCGGAACAGCAACTAATGAAAAACTGTTTTTT; cdr3_aa: CAWSTGTATNEKLFF
d_call: TRBD2; clone_size: many; v_call: TRBV11-2; j_call: TRBJ2-1; cdr3_nt: TGTGCCAGCAGCCCCCGTGCGGGAGGGGCCGATGAGCAGTTCTTC; cdr3_aa: CASSPRAGGADEQFF
d_call: .; clone_size: many; v_call: TRBV12-3/TRBV12-4; j_call: TRBJ1-1; cdr3_nt: TGCGCCAGCAGCTTGGAGCAGAACACTGAAGCTTTCTTT; cdr3_aa: CASSLEQNTEAFF
d_call: .; clone_size: many; v_call: TRBV10-1; j_call: TRBJ2-2; cdr3_nt: TGCGCCAGCAGTGAAGTCCTCGGCAATAGGGACACCGGGGAGCTGTTTTTT; cdr3_aa: CASSEVLGNRDTGELFF
d_call: .; clone_size: many; v_call: TRBV20-1; j_call: TRBJ1-5; cdr3_nt: TGCAGTGATGCCCCCCGACCCTACCCTTATAGCAATCAGCCCCAGCATTTT; cdr3_aa: CSDAPRPYPYSNQPQHF
d_call: .; clone_size: .; v_call: TRBV20-1; j_call: TRBJ2-3; cdr3_nt: TGCAGTGCTATTGCACTTCTTAGCACAGATACGCAGTATTTT; cdr3_aa: CSAIALLSTDTQYF
d_call: .; clone_size: .; v_call: TRBV5-1; j_call: TRBJ2-1; cdr3_nt: TGCGCCAGCAGCCAGGGACGGCTAGTTGGTATCGATGAGCAGTTCTTC; cdr3_aa: CASSQGRLVGIDEQFF
d_call: TRBD1; clone_size: .; v_call: TRBV5-1; j_call: TRBJ2-7; cdr3_nt: TGCGCCAGCAGCTTGGCCCCGGGACAGGATATCTACGAGCAGTACTTC; cdr3_aa: CASSLAPGQDIYEQYF
d_call: .; clone_size: .; v_call: TRBV27; j_call: TRBJ2-2; cdr3_nt: TGTGCCAGCAGTCGGATCCCGAACACCGGGGAGCTGTTTTTT; cdr3_aa: CASSRIPNTGELFF
d_call: TRBD1; clone_size: many; v_call: TRBV7-3; j_call: TRBJ2-1; cdr3_nt: TGTGCCAGCAGCGTAAGCGGGACAGGGCTCCCGCAGTTCTTC; cdr3_aa: CASSVSGTGLPQFF
d_call: .; clone_size: many; v_call: TRBV20-1; j_call: TRBJ2-1; cdr3_nt: TGCAGTGTTAAAGCACCAACGAAAGGTTCCTACAATGAGCAGTTCTTC; cdr3_aa: CSVKAPTKGSYNEQFF
d_call: TRBD2; clone_size: few; v_call: TRBV10-3; j_call: TRBJ2-7; cdr3_nt: TGTGCCATCAGTGAGTCCCCGCCGGGACTAGCGGGAGGCTACGAGCAGTACTTC; cdr3_aa: CAISESPPGLAGGYEQYF
d_call: .; clone_size: many; v_call: TRBV28; j_call: TRBJ2-3; cdr3_nt: TGTGCCAGCAAAGAGGTCCCGAGCACAGATACGCAGTATTTT; cdr3_aa: CASKEVPSTDTQYF